One and the same sample provided the 17 T cell receptor beta chains below, sequenced in a study of T cells in localized non-small cell lung cancer. Repertoires were generated with immunoSEQ multiplex PCR, while TCRdb's copy carries only in-frame clones and drops some. The sample comprises around 4,400 clones, about 31% of which are singletons, and about 7.8% rests with the top ten. Here the sequenced sample was lung tumor tissue, taken before any cancer treatment. Every receptor here comes from a male donor older than 55 with stage I lung adenocarcinoma.

The rearrangement joins TRBV19 to TRBJ1-5, with D hard to call. Germline V gene lookup returns CDR1 LNHDA and CDR2 SQIVND (reference sequence). This CDR3 is built from 14 residues. V was clipped by 4 bases and J by 7 bases, with 14 bases between them. The CDR3 here is CASSTPRTEQPQHF. The CDR3 DNA follows: TGTGCCAGTAGTACACCCAGGACTGAACAGCCCCAGCATTTT.

This chain joins TRBV9 and TRBJ1-1, with unresolved D. The CDR3 has 12 residues. Trimming stripped 4 bases from V and 5 bases from J, with 9 bases between. Germline loops: CDR1 SGDLS, CDR2 YYNGEE. In DNA, the CDR3 is TGTGCCAGCAGCTTCGTTGTGACTGAAGCTTTCTTT. Amino acid sequence: CASSFVVTEAFF.

This chain uses TRBV5-1 with TRBJ1-1; D gene uncertain. The CDR3 is 16 amino acids. With 0 bases removed from V and 0 bases from J, the gap between germline ends came to 12 bases. Germline V gene data show CDR1 as SGHRS and CDR2 as YFSETQ. The CDR3 reads CASSLDVPGVNTEAFF. DNA of the CDR3: TGCGCCAGCAGCTTGGATGTGCCCGGAGTGAACACTGAAGCTTTCTTT. Variable domain in full (rest from reference TRBV5-1 and TRBJ1-1): KAGVTQTPRYLIKTRGQQVTLSCSPISGHRSVSWYQQTPGQGLQFLFEYFSETQRNKGNFPGRFSGRQFSNSRSEMNVSTLELGDSALYLCASSLDVPGVNTEAFFGQGTRLTVV.

The chain is built from TRBV7-4 and TRBJ1-1; tentative D call: TRBD1 (5 bases). Per germline, CDR1 SGHVT and CDR2 SQSDAQ. The CDR3 is 14 residues long. V was clipped by 3 bases and J by 4 bases, with 12 bases between them. The chain's CDR3 is CASSLGLVGTEAFF. The CDR3 DNA is TGTGCCAGCAGCTTGGGGCTAGTGGGCACTGAAGCTTTCTTT.

The V gene is TRBV6-8, the J gene TRBJ2-7; unclear D gene. V was trimmed by 6 bases and J by 2 bases, leaving 14 bases between them. Germline lookup yields CDR1 MNHGY and CDR2 SAAAGT. The CDR3 is made up of 14 amino acids. The chain's CDR3 is CASRVSDVAYEQYF. The CDR3 region has the DNA TGTGCCAGCAGGGTTTCGGACGTTGCCTACGAGCAGTACTTC.

The table lists this clone with a few counts. The V gene is TRBV11-3, the J gene TRBJ1-2; 10 nucleotides agree with TRBD1. The V and J ends lost 5 bases and 3 bases, in that order; junction bases with no gene match: 3. In germline, CDR1 is SGHNT, CDR2 YENEEA. The length of the CDR3 is 14 residues. The CDR3 spells CASSLGQGDYGYTF. CDR3 nucleotides: TGTGCCAGCAGCCTTGGACAGGGGGACTATGGCTACACCTTC.

This rearrangement joins TRBV30 to TRBJ2-1; D possibly corresponds to TRBD2 (5 bases). The CDR3 is made up of 14 amino acids. From germline, CDR1 is GTSNPN and CDR2 SVGIG (reference sequence). The V end lost 5 bases, the J end lost 6 bases, and 17 bases lay between the germline ends. The CDR3 loop is CAWLDFSNPNEQFF. DNA of the CDR3: TGTGCCTGGCTGGACTTTTCAAACCCCAATGAGCAGTTCTTC. Complete variable domain (other parts from reference TRBV30 and TRBJ2-1): SQTIHQWPATLVQPVGSPLSLECTVEGTSNPNLYWYRQAAGRGLQLLFYSVGIGQISSEVPQNLSASRPQDRQFILSSKKLLLSDSGFYLCAWLDFSNPNEQFFGPGTRLTVL.

V usage is TRBV29-1 and J usage is TRBJ1-1; 10 nucleotides agree with TRBD1. CDR1 SQVTM and CDR2 ANQGSEA come from the germline V gene. The CDR3 runs 13 residues. With V trimmed by 7 bases and J by 6 bases, 8 bases remained unmatched. The CDR3 DNA follows: TGCAGCGCAGATCGACAGGGGGCAGCTGAAGCTTTCTTT. Protein: CSADRQGAAEAFF.

The chain couples TRBV10-2 to TRBJ2-7; D not resolved. Deletions cut 5 bases from V and 5 bases from J, with 13 bases between. The CDR3 sequence is 13 residues long. CDR1 and CDR2 from the germline V gene are WSHSY and SAAADI. The CDR3 coding sequence is TGCGCCAGCAGTCCCCAGCCCGCCGACGAGCAGTACTTC. Translated, it gives CASSPQPADEQYF.

This clone has a handful of counts. V is TRBV6-8 and J is TRBJ1-5, with 9 bases that match TRBD1. V dropped 7 bases and J dropped 6; count of bases not matched to a gene: 7. The CDR3 has 14 amino acids. Germline CDR1 MNHGY, CDR2 SAAAGT. For the CDR3, the DNA is TGTGCCAGCATCATAACAGGGGGCGGTCAGCCCCAGCATTTT. Its translation is CASIITGGGQPQHF.

This clone was seen just once. The J gene is TRBJ1-2, the V gene TRBV10-2; 8 nucleotides align to TRBD1. V was clipped by 6 bases and J by 2 bases; unmatched bases: 2. This CDR3 spans 13 amino acids. Germline CDR1 is WSHSY and CDR2 is SAAADI. In DNA, the CDR3 is TGCGCCAGCAGGAGGACAGGGAACTATGGCTACACCTTC. Its protein product is CASRRTGNYGYTF.

This clone has more than one count but fewer than ten. This chain uses TRBV11-3 with TRBJ2-7; D not certain. The germline V and J ends were trimmed by 5 bases and 0 bases, with 17 bases remaining between them. Per the germline V gene, CDR1 is SGHNT and CDR2 is YENEEA. This CDR3 contains 16 residues. The CDR3 reads CASSLARSLSSYEQYF. DNA of the CDR3: TGTGCCAGCAGCCTGGCACGCAGTCTGAGCTCCTACGAGCAGTACTTC.

This sequence joins TRBV11-3 and TRBJ1-5; D remains unclear. Trimming cost V 0 bases and J 0 bases, with 6 bases left between them. This CDR3 has 15 amino acids. Germline CDR1 and CDR2: SGHNT and YENEEA. The CDR3 nucleotides are TGTGCCAGCAGCTTAGATGCGGGTAGCAATCAGCCCCAGCATTTT. Its translation is CASSLDAGSNQPQHF.

This chain joins TRBV19 and TRBJ2-1; TRBD2 agrees at 7 bases. CDR3 size: 14 residues. Per the germline V gene, CDR1 is LNHDA and CDR2 is SQIVND (reference sequence). The J segment lost 5 bases and the V segment lost 3 bases, leaving 4 bases of the junction unmatched. CDR3 bases: TGTGCCAGTAGTATTCGGGGGGTGCACAATGAGCAGTTCTTC. Its protein product is CASSIRGVHNEQFF.

The V and J genes are TRBV6-8 and TRBJ1-1; no definite D call. CDR3 size: 15 residues. Germline CDR1 and CDR2: MNHGY and SAAAGT. V was clipped by 5 bases and J by 3 bases, with 16 bases between them. The CDR3 DNA follows: TGTGCCAGCAGTGACATGCCTGGGTGGGACACTGAAGCTTTCTTT. Amino acid sequence: CASSDMPGWDTEAFF.

The chain's CDR3 is CASSSTGGQYEQYF. For the CDR3, the DNA is TGTGCCAGCAGTTCGACAGGGGGCCAGTACGAGCAGTACTTC. This sequence joins TRBV6-8 and TRBJ2-7; 10 nucleotides match TRBD1. Trimming removed 4 bases from V and 4 bases from J; junction bases left unmatched: 4. CDR3 size: 14 residues. Germline assignment: CDR1 MNHGY and CDR2 SAAAGT.

V is TRBV29-1 and J is TRBJ1-1; 7 positions match TRBD1. CDR1 is SQVTM and CDR2 is ANQGSEA in the germline V gene. Trimming removed 5 bases from V and 1 base from J; junction bases left unmatched: 4. CDR3 length: 13 residues. This CDR3 reads CSVLRGENTEAFF. DNA for the CDR3: TGCAGCGTTCTCAGGGGGGAGAACACTGAAGCTTTCTTT.